This TCR beta chain derives from a study of T cell responses to AZD1222 COVID-19 vaccine. TCRdb's table, derived via immunoSEQ multiplex PCR, lists solely in-frame clones and lacks some. Counted here are about 100,000 clones, approximately 87% occurring once; the ten biggest clones make up 4.2%. V was pared by 2 bases and J by 6 bases, with 6 bases of the junction left unmatched. Germline CDR1 is SGHVS and CDR2 is FQNEAQ. CDR3 length: 16 amino acids. Of note for this clone: What it binds is unknown.

General study findings and limits: Spike-wide vaccine-associated CD4 TCRs dominated at 160-218 and 743-854. The study sampled repertoires only after the peak T cell response. Spike-specific TCR breadth and depth grew following two AZD1222 doses.

This sequence was found in an adult in good health. Here the sequenced sample was peripheral blood, taken on day 0 of MenACWY control vaccination. This chain uses TRBV7-8 with TRBJ2-5, with 13 positions matching TRBD2. This CDR3 reads CASSLPRTSGGKTQYF. CDR3 nucleotide sequence: TGTGCCAGCAGCTTACCCCGGACTAGCGGGGGCAAGACCCAGTACTTC.